The rows below give T cell receptor beta chains drawn from one sample of a study of shared clonotypes between healthy human individuals. Libraries were prepared by immunoSEQ multiplex PCR; TCRdb keeps only in-frame clonotypes and omits some of them. Here the sample spans around 580,000 clones, nearly 98% being singletons. The specimen was naive CD8+ T cells sorted from blood. These receptors all stem from a man younger than 40 in good health. CDR3s include the opening cysteine and the closing phenylalanine or tryptophan. The D gene is left open where the match is weak. Clone size is stated in some rows and not others, as once, few, many or a class when expanded.

>once|TRBV27|TRBJ2-1|TRBD2
CASSGREPDNEQFF
TGTGCCAGCAGTGGGCGGGAGCCGGACAATGAGCAGTTCTTC
>.|TRBV4-1|TRBJ2-7|TRBD2
CASSQEDSGLSYEQYF
TGCGCCAGCAGCCAAGAGGATAGCGGGTTATCCTACGAGCAGTACTTC
>.|TRBV7-8|TRBJ1-4|TRBD1
CASKETGDFFEELFF
TGTGCCAGCAAGGAAACAGGGGACTTTTTTGAGGAACTGTTTTTT
>.|TRBV27|TRBJ2-7|TRBD1
CASSLAGQGAVEQYF
TGTGCCAGCAGTTTGGCGGGACAGGGGGCTGTCGAGCAGTACTTC
>.|TRBV28|TRBJ2-2|.
CASSLSRSGLTGELFF
TGTGCCAGCAGTTTATCTCGGAGCGGGCTCACCGGGGAGCTGTTTTTT
>.|TRBV10-1|TRBJ2-2|.
CASSAEDTGELFF
TGCGCCAGCAGTGCGGAAGACACCGGGGAGCTGTTTTTT
>.|TRBV6-5|TRBJ2-1|.
CASSYSRGNEQFF
TGTGCCAGCAGTTACTCGAGGGGGAATGAGCAGTTCTTC
>once|TRBV5-6|TRBJ2-7|TRBD1
CASTRTGRSYEQYF
TGTGCCAGTACCCGGACAGGAAGGTCCTACGAGCAGTACTTC
>.|TRBV9|TRBJ2-2|.
CASSGPLHLNSGELFF
TGTGCCAGCAGCGGACCACTCCATCTAAATTCCGGGGAGCTGTTTTTT
>.|TRBV27|TRBJ1-5|.
CASTQAGGGSQPQHF
TGTGCCAGCACACAGGCCGGGGGCGGTAGTCAGCCCCAGCATTTT
>.|TRBV29-1|TRBJ2-2|.
CSAEGLAVGELFF
TGCAGCGCAGAAGGGCTAGCTGTCGGGGAGCTGTTTTTT
>.|TRBV7-2|TRBJ2-7|.
CASSLVQLTYEQYF
TGTGCCAGCAGCTTAGTGCAGCTAACCTACGAGCAGTACTTC
>.|TRBV5-1|TRBJ2-5|TRBD1
CASSPGGRQGDQETQYF
TGCGCCAGCAGCCCCGGGGGCAGACAGGGGGACCAAGAGACCCAGTACTTC
>.|TRBV18|TRBJ2-7|.
CASSPQPGFSSYEQYF
TGTGCCAGCTCACCACAACCGGGATTTAGCTCCTACGAGCAGTACTTC
>.|TRBV27|TRBJ1-3|.
CASSSASGNTIYF
TGTGCCAGCTCTTCGGCCTCTGGAAACACCATATATTTT
>.|TRBV5-6|TRBJ2-7|.
CASSLLGSRYEQYF
TGTGCCAGCAGCTTGTTGGGTAGCCGATACGAGCAGTACTTC
>once|TRBV7-2|TRBJ2-1|.
CASSLTAYNEQFF
TGTGCCAGCAGCTTGACAGCATACAATGAGCAGTTCTTC
>.|TRBV7-9|TRBJ2-5|.
CASSRDSAQETQYF
TGTGCCAGCAGCCGAGACAGTGCCCAAGAGACCCAGTACTTC
>.|TRBV28|TRBJ2-3|TRBD2
CASSAGLAATDTQYF
TGTGCCAGCAGTGCGGGACTAGCGGCGACAGATACGCAGTATTTT
>.|TRBV10-2|TRBJ2-1|.
CASSPGLLNEQFF
TGCGCCAGCAGCCCCGGACTCCTCAATGAGCAGTTCTTC
>.|TRBV27|TRBJ2-7|.
CASSFGRAYEQYF
TGTGCCAGCAGTTTCGGCAGAGCCTACGAGCAGTACTTC
>.|TRBV5-4|TRBJ2-7|TRBD1
CASSKGQSYEQYF
TGTGCCAGCAGCAAGGGACAGAGCTACGAGCAGTACTTC
>once|TRBV6-9|TRBJ2-3|.
CASAPRQYSTDTQYF
TGTGCCAGCGCGCCCCGACAGTATAGCACAGATACGCAGTATTTT
>.|TRBV13|TRBJ2-7|TRBD2
CASSLLGGYEQYF
TGTGCCAGCAGCCTCCTCGGGGGGTACGAGCAGTACTTC
>.|TRBV7-9|TRBJ2-3|.
CASSFSDGADTQYF
TGTGCCAGCAGCTTTAGCGATGGCGCAGATACGCAGTATTTT
>.|TRBV5-4|TRBJ2-2|.
CASSSYGRELFF
TGTGCCAGCAGCTCGTATGGCCGGGAGCTGTTTTTT
>.|TRBV7-9|TRBJ1-3|.
CGDASSGNTIYF
TGTGGAGATGCCAGCTCTGGAAACACCATATATTTT
>.|TRBV9|TRBJ2-5|TRBD1
CASSVAQTGGPQETQYF
TGTGCCAGCAGCGTAGCCCAGACAGGGGGGCCGCAAGAGACCCAGTACTTC
>.|TRBV9|TRBJ1-2|.
CASSGAGGYGYTF
TGTGCCAGCAGCGGGGCCGGGGGCTATGGCTACACCTTC
>once|TRBV29-1|TRBJ2-7|TRBD1
CSVVPTGTEVGEQYF
TGCAGCGTTGTCCCCACCGGGACAGAAGTGGGGGAGCAGTACTTC
>.|TRBV9|TRBJ1-1|.
CASSPFMTNQNTEAFF
TGTGCCAGCAGCCCTTTTATGACTAACCAGAACACTGAAGCTTTCTTT
>.|TRBV9|TRBJ1-3|.
CASSDNSGNTIYF
TGTGCCAGCAGCGACAACTCTGGAAACACCATATATTTT
>.|TRBV28|TRBJ2-7|TRBD1
CASTGGNFEQYF
TGTGCCAGCACAGGGGGAAACTTCGAGCAGTACTTC
>.|TRBV7-2|TRBJ2-7|TRBD2
CASSPPTSGPGEQYF
TGTGCCAGCAGCCCACCGACTAGCGGGCCGGGCGAGCAGTACTTC
>.|TRBV27|TRBJ2-7|TRBD2
CASSTGGLTYEQYF
TGTGCCAGCAGCACGGGGGGATTAACCTACGAGCAGTACTTC
>.|TRBV14|TRBJ2-7|.
CASSPASSYEQYF
TGTGCCAGCAGCCCGGCTAGTTCCTACGAGCAGTACTTC
>.|TRBV27|TRBJ2-7|.
CASRAGPNPAYEQYF
TGTGCCAGCAGGGCCGGGCCCAACCCGGCATACGAGCAGTACTTC
>.|TRBV6-6|TRBJ1-1|TRBD1
CASSYQGGGEAFF
TGTGCCAGCAGCTATCAGGGGGGCGGTGAAGCTTTCTTT
>.|TRBV15|TRBJ2-7|.
CATSTSGAAYEQYF
TGTGCCACCAGCACCAGCGGCGCAGCCTACGAGCAGTACTTC
>.|TRBV27|TRBJ1-1|.
CASTAPPPGFTEAFF
TGTGCCAGCACCGCACCTCCGCCGGGCTTCACTGAAGCTTTCTTT
>.|TRBV2|TRBJ2-3|.
CASSESGGTDTQYF
TGTGCCAGCAGTGAATCCGGGGGCACAGATACGCAGTATTTT
>.|TRBV29-1|TRBJ2-1|.
CSVDLVLRWDEQFF
TGCAGCGTTGATTTAGTTCTGCGATGGGATGAGCAGTTCTTC
>.|TRBV7-8|TRBJ1-2|.
CASSLGEGAGNYGYTF
TGTGCCAGCAGCTTAGGCGAAGGGGCGGGTAACTATGGCTACACCTTC
>.|TRBV29-1|TRBJ2-5|.
CSVEPGDRLETQYF
TGCAGCGTTGAACCGGGGGATAGGTTGGAGACCCAGTACTTC
>.|TRBV4-3|TRBJ1-1|.
CASSQARQGYTEAFF
TGCGCCAGCAGCCAAGCCCGGCAGGGGTACACTGAAGCTTTCTTT
>.|TRBV9|TRBJ2-1|.
CASGGGGSYNEQFF
TGTGCCAGCGGGGGAGGGGGCTCCTACAATGAGCAGTTCTTC
>few|TRBV9|TRBJ2-7|TRBD1
CASSAWDRGHEQYF
TGTGCCAGCAGCGCATGGGACAGGGGCCACGAGCAGTACTTC